One and the same sample provided the 31 T cell receptor beta chains below, sequenced in a study of molecular identifiers for immune sequencing clone quantification. A single record per CDR3 protein comes from TCRdb applying MiXCR to the PCR reads. The top ten hold approximately 0.75% of the sample, which has hundreds of thousands of distinct CDR3 sequences, 25% seen once. The sample taken for sequencing was naive CD8+ T cells from blood, with Jurkat cell RNA spiked in. Specified subset: FACS-sorted CD8+CD4-CCR7+CD45RA+ naive T cells. All receptors come from a human donor in good health. Some libraries in this study had Jurkat cell RNA spiked in.

With regard to this clonotype: Given a much more abundant clone one base away, this may be a read error. The CDR3 DNA follows: TGTGCCAGCAGTTACACAACTAGCCAAGAGAGCCAGTACTTC. Translation: CASSYTTSQESQYF. The chain couples TRBV6-5 to TRBJ2-5, with D perhaps TRBD2 (6 bases). CDR1 is MNHEY and CDR2 is SVGAGI in the germline V gene. The length of the CDR3 is 14 residues.

There are many counts of this clonotype. The chain uses TRBV27 and TRBJ2-7, with D uncertain. The CDR3 extends over 14 amino acids. Germline lookup yields CDR1 MNHEY and CDR2 SMNVEV (reference sequence). The germline V and J ends were trimmed by 3 bases and 3 bases, with 12 bases remaining between them. CDR3 bases: TGTGCCAGCAGTTTTGGCCACAGAAGCTACGAGCAGTACTTC. Protein product: CASSFGHRSYEQYF.

The chain employs TRBV19 and TRBJ1-1, with 11 bases matching TRBD1. Germline-derived CDR1 and CDR2 are LNHDA and SQIVND (reference sequence). V lost 1 base to trimming and J lost 1 base; unmatched junction nucleotides: 5. This CDR3 spans 17 amino acids. For the CDR3, the DNA is TGTGCCAGTAGTATAGGGACAGGGGGCCTCGGGAACACTGAAGCTTTCTTT. Amino acids: CASSIGTGGLGNTEAFF.

V is TRBV9 and J is TRBJ2-2, with 11 positions matching TRBD1. V trimming: 4 bases; J trimming: 3 bases; junction bases outside the gene matches: 5. The CDR3 covers 16 residues. Germline loops: CDR1 SGDLS, CDR2 YYNGEE. CDR3 sequence (DNA): TGTGCCAGCAGCTCGGGACAGGGGGGGTACACCGGGGAGCTGTTTTTT. Its translation: CASSSGQGGYTGELFF.

V gene TRBV11-3 combines with J gene TRBJ2-1; 9 bases agree with TRBD2. Germline V gene lookup returns CDR1 SGHNT and CDR2 YENEEA. Unmatched junction bases numbered 3, after V lost 4 bases and J lost 8 bases. CDR3 length: 13 residues. The CDR3: CASSWGLAYEQFF. The CDR3 nucleotides read TGTGCCAGCAGCTGGGGACTAGCCTATGAGCAGTTCTTC.

V and J are TRBV20-1 and TRBJ2-1; TRBD2 agrees at 7 bases. This CDR3 is 16 amino acids long. The junction had 7 bases not matched to a gene; V was cut back by 0 bases and J by 2 bases. Per germline, CDR1 DFQATT and CDR2 SNEGSKA (reference sequence). The CDR3 nucleotides are TGCAGTGCTAGAGATTTCCCGGGAGGCGCCTACAATGAGCAGTTCTTC. It encodes CSARDFPGGAYNEQFF.

V gene TRBV20-1 combines with J gene TRBJ2-7; the D is unclear. The CDR3 loop spans 13 amino acids. From germline, CDR1 is DFQATT and CDR2 SNEGSKA (reference sequence). V was pared by 6 bases and J by 0 bases, with 12 bases between. CDR3 sequence: CSALSLSSYEQYF. The CDR3 DNA is TGCAGTGCCCTATCCCTATCCTCCTACGAGCAGTACTTC.

The V gene is TRBV12-3 or TRBV12-4, the J gene TRBJ1-6; tentatively, D is TRBD1 (6 bases). V lost 6 bases, J lost 9 bases, and 15 bases lay in between. This CDR3 has 14 residues. The CDR3 loop is CASSPGGRGSPLHF. The CDR3 region has the DNA TGTGCCAGCAGCCCGGGCGGCAGGGGTTCACCCCTCCACTTT.

A few counts support this clonotype. The CDR3 DNA is TGTGCCAGCAGCTTGGCCAGTGAGGGGGTGCCCAACCAAGAGACCCAGTACTTC. Translation gives CASSLASEGVPNQETQYF. The V gene is TRBV5-5, the J gene TRBJ2-5; a possible D gene is TRBD1 (6 bases). Trimming removed 0 bases at V and 0 bases at J, with 18 bases between. Germline-derived CDR1 and CDR2 are SGHKS and YYEKEE (reference sequence). CDR3 length equals 18 residues.

This clonotype was counted only a few times. The chain recombines TRBV27 with TRBJ1-3; D call uncertain. The CDR3 contains 15 residues. Trimming cost V 2 bases and J 0 bases, with 8 bases left between them. Per germline, CDR1 MNHEY and CDR2 SMNVEV (reference sequence). As DNA, the CDR3 is TGTGCCAGCAGTTTAGGCCCCTTCTCTGGAAACACCATATATTTT. Protein sequence: CASSLGPFSGNTIYF.

As concerns this clonotype: One end of the junction varies from germline; a read error may be responsible. V usage is TRBV29-1 and J usage is TRBJ1-5; D is possibly TRBD1 (5 bases). The CDR3 runs to 13 residues. The V gene's germline CDR1 is SQVTM and CDR2 ANQGSEA. In DNA, the CDR3 is TGCAGCGTCACCGGGGCCTGTGATCAGCTCCAGCATTTT. This sequence encodes CSVTGACDQLQHF.

The chain couples TRBV12-3 or TRBV12-4 to TRBJ2-7; maybe TRBD2 (5 bases). V dropped 4 bases and J dropped 5 bases, with 15 bases sitting between them. This CDR3 has 14 amino acids. The CDR3 protein is CASSSAGPWDEQYF. CDR3 sequence (DNA): TGTGCCAGCAGTTCCGCGGGTCCGTGGGACGAGCAGTACTTC.

This chain uses TRBV7-9 with TRBJ1-1, with D maybe TRBD1 (6 bases). The CDR3 spans 15 residues. CDR1 is SEHNR and CDR2 is FQNEAQ in the germline V gene (reference sequence). V lost 8 bases to trimming and J lost 5 bases, with 21 bases between them. CDR3: CASGPSGGGLTEAFF. CDR3 DNA sequence: TGTGCCAGCGGCCCCTCGGGGGGGGGCCTAACTGAAGCTTTCTTT.

This clonotype was picked up many times. As DNA, the CDR3 is TGTGCCAGCAGCCTAGCCCAGTTCTCCTACGAGCAGTACTTC. It codes for CASSLAQFSYEQYF. V gene TRBV5-6 combines with J gene TRBJ2-7, with D possibly matching TRBD2 (5 bases). V was shortened by 4 bases and J by 0 bases, with 11 bases between the two germline ends. Germline values: CDR1 SGHDT, CDR2 YYEEEE. This CDR3 is built from 14 residues. The full variable domain, completed using reference TRBV5-6 and TRBJ2-7, is DAGVTQSPTHLIKTRGQQVTLRCSPKSGHDTVSWYQQALGQGPQFIFQYYEEEERQRGNFPDRFSGHQFPNYSSELNVNALLLGDSALYLCASSLAQFSYEQYFGPGTRLTVT.

This clonotype was seen at least ten times. The V and J genes are TRBV20-1 and TRBJ2-5; TRBD2 aligns across 12 bases. CDR1 DFQATT and CDR2 SNEGSKA come from the germline V gene (reference sequence). The CDR3 runs 16 residues. Trimming took 6 bases from V and 4 from J; bases not matched to a gene: 12. The CDR3 sequence is CSAEGLAGYGVETQYF. For the CDR3, the DNA is TGCAGTGCGGAGGGACTAGCGGGCTATGGGGTAGAGACCCAGTACTTC.

A few counts support this clonotype. The V gene is TRBV2, the J gene TRBJ2-5; 10 nucleotides line up with TRBD2. The CDR3 contains 14 residues. CDR1 and CDR2 (germline): SNHLY, FYNNEI. After removal of 6 bases from V and 4 bases from J, the junction contained 5 bases not matched to a gene. The CDR3 protein is CASRDVAGGETQYF. The CDR3 DNA is TGTGCCAGCAGGGATGTAGCGGGGGGAGAGACCCAGTACTTC.

The gene calls are TRBV29-1 and TRBJ2-7; possible D gene TRBD2, 5 bases. V was clipped by 4 bases and J by 0 bases, with 13 bases between them. Per germline, CDR1 SQVTM and CDR2 ANQGSEA. The CDR3 sequence is 14 residues long. This CDR3 is CSVAMAGSSYEQYF. CDR3 in DNA: TGCAGCGTTGCAATGGCTGGGAGCTCCTACGAGCAGTACTTC.

This clonotype has ten or more counts. The DNA for the CDR3 is TGTGCCAGCAGCTTAGGGGCCAGCGGGAGCGCGGATACGCAGTATTTT. It specifies CASSLGASGSADTQYF. The gene calls are TRBV7-9 and TRBJ2-3; 8 bases fit TRBD2. J gave up 6 bases and V 1 base, and 9 bases lay outside the gene matches. The CDR3 extends over 16 amino acids. In germline, CDR1 is SEHNR, CDR2 FQNEAQ (reference sequence).

A word on this clonotype: A much larger clone is a single base away; this may be a read error. The chain is built from TRBV27 and TRBJ2-5; possible D gene TRBD1, 5 bases. Trimming took 5 bases from V and 1 from J, leaving 17 bases between them. The CDR3 is made up of 16 amino acids. Germline V CDR1 and CDR2: MNHEY, SMNVEV (reference sequence). The CDR3 is CASSPLGPYSQETQYF. The CDR3 DNA reads TGTGCCAGCAGTCCCCTGGGGCCGTACAGCCAAGAGACCCAGTACTTC.

This clonotype occurred a few times. The chain carries TRBV6-2 or TRBV6-3 and TRBJ2-3; D is perhaps TRBD2 (6 bases). This CDR3 comprises 16 residues. Germline V CDR1 and CDR2: MNHEY, SVGEGT. V lost 6 bases, J lost 0 bases, and 16 bases lay in between. CDR3 in amino acids: CASRATPGLSTDTQYF. The CDR3, as DNA: TGTGCCAGCAGAGCTACGCCGGGACTCAGCACAGATACGCAGTATTTT.

The chain has TRBV27 and TRBJ2-7; 7 bases map to TRBD1. CDR3 length: 15 residues. The V gene end was trimmed by 0 bases and the J gene end by 5 bases; junction bases not matched to a gene: 7. Germline V CDR1 and CDR2: MNHEY, SMNVEV (reference sequence). The DNA of the CDR3 is TGTGCCAGCAGTTTATCTGGCCAGGGGGTGAACGAGCAGTACTTC. This gives the protein CASSLSGQGVNEQYF.

Many counts were recorded for this clonotype. The chain employs TRBV6-6 and TRBJ1-1; TRBD1 is a possible D gene (6 bases). This CDR3 spans 15 amino acids. Germline CDR1 and CDR2: MNHNY and SVGAGI (reference sequence). The germline V and J ends were trimmed by 2 bases and 6 bases, with 16 bases remaining between them. The CDR3 nucleotides are TGTGCCAGCAGTTACCTTGCGAGGGGGGGCCCTGAAGCTTTCTTT. Encoded protein: CASSYLARGGPEAFF.

This clonotype was recorded at least ten times. The chain employs TRBV29-1 and TRBJ2-3, with D maybe TRBD2 (5 bases). Between the trimmed V and J ends, which lost 6 bases and 3 bases, there was a span of 13 bases. CDR1 is SQVTM and CDR2 is ANQGSEA in the germline V gene. The CDR3 has 13 residues. CDR3 sequence (DNA): TGCAGCGTCCCATACGGGGTGACAGATACGCAGTATTTT. It yields the protein CSVPYGVTDTQYF.

The chain employs TRBV20-1 and TRBJ1-4; D remains unclear. Trimming left V 6 bases short and J 0 bases short, with 20 bases between. Germline CDR1 is DFQATT and CDR2 is SNEGSKA (reference sequence). The CDR3 totals 17 residues. CDR3 coding DNA: TGCAGTGCCCCCGACACGGAGAACCTCGCAACTAATGAAAAACTGTTTTTT. Amino acid sequence: CSAPDTENLATNEKLFF.

This chain uses TRBV4-2 with TRBJ1-2; 7 nucleotides agree with TRBD1. From germline, CDR1 is LGHNA and CDR2 YNFKEQ. The CDR3 is made up of 17 amino acids. With V trimmed by 0 bases and J by 4 bases, 11 bases remained unmatched. CDR3 bases: TGTGCCAGCAGCCAAGAGACCGGGACAGAGATTCTCTATGGCTACACCTTC. Translation: CASSQETGTEILYGYTF.

This clonotype was observed a handful of times. V gene TRBV4-1 combines with J gene TRBJ2-5, with TRBD2 matching 11 bases. Trimming took 1 base from V and 0 from J; bases not matched to a gene: 4. The CDR3 spans 17 residues. CDR1 and CDR2 (germline): MGHRA, YSYEKL. The CDR3: CASSQGATSGNQETQYF. CDR3 DNA: TGCGCCAGCAGCCAAGGTGCGACTAGCGGGAACCAAGAGACCCAGTACTTC.

J is TRBJ2-4 and V is TRBV5-1, with 9 nucleotides matching TRBD1. Germline trimming cut 2 bases from V and 6 bases from J; bases unmatched to any gene: 15. Germline V gene data show CDR1 as SGHRS and CDR2 as YFSETQ. The CDR3 sequence is 18 residues long. CDR3 nucleotide sequence: TGCGCCAGCAGCTTCTCCGGGACAGGGTACCAGCGCGGAAACATTCAGTACTTC. Translation gives CASSFSGTGYQRGNIQYF. Based on the CDR3 plus reference TRBV5-1 and TRBJ2-4, the full variable domain is KAGVTQTPRYLIKTRGQQVTLSCSPISGHRSVSWYQQTPGQGLQFLFEYFSETQRNKGNFPGRFSGRQFSNSRSEMNVSTLELGDSALYLCASSFSGTGYQRGNIQYFGAGTRLSVL.

This clonotype was found a few times. The chain is built from TRBV27 and TRBJ2-7; 9 bases are a match to TRBD1. Germline CDR1 and CDR2: MNHEY and SMNVEV (reference sequence). V lost 8 bases and J lost 3; bases outside the gene matches: 5. The CDR3 totals 13 residues. The CDR3: CASCWGQGYEQYF. CDR3 nucleotides: TGTGCCAGCTGCTGGGGACAGGGCTACGAGCAGTACTTC.

This clonotype was observed at least ten times. The V call is TRBV27, the J call TRBJ2-7; D gene ambiguous. V gave up 5 bases and J gave up 0 bases, with 11 bases separating them. Germline V gene sequence: CDR1 MNHEY, CDR2 SMNVEV (reference sequence). The CDR3 totals 14 residues. In DNA form, the CDR3 reads TGTGCCAGCAGTCCTTACACGAGCTCCTACGAGCAGTACTTC. Residues: CASSPYTSSYEQYF.

This clonotype was found a few times. This chain links TRBV6-6 with TRBJ1-2; D is possibly TRBD1 (5 bases). The V end was cut by 7 bases, the J end by 1 base, with 19 bases between. Germline V lookup: CDR1 MNHNY, CDR2 SVGAGI (reference sequence). CDR3 size: 16 residues. This CDR3 is CASTRSTDTVNYGYTF. CDR3 nucleotides: TGTGCCAGCACTCGATCAACGGACACAGTTAACTATGGCTACACCTTC.

This clonotype was counted only a few times. The rearrangement links TRBV7-9 to TRBJ1-2; D unresolved. V was cut by 5 bases and J by 2 bases, with 9 bases left in between. CDR3 length: 13 residues. Germline V gene lookup returns CDR1 SEHNR and CDR2 FQNEAQ (reference sequence). The CDR3 bases are TGTGCCAGCAGCCCCCTAGAGAACTATGGCTACACCTTC. Translation gives CASSPLENYGYTF.